This TCR beta chain derives from a study of blood T cell repertoires in COVID-19. As for the study in general: Acute and convalescent COVID-19 specimens originated in the United States, Italy and Spain. Nucleic acid was either cDNA or gDNA, and it came from T cells, B-cell-depleted T cells, or PBMCs.

V shed 0 bases, J shed 9 bases, and the junction held 6 bases outside the gene matches. The CDR3 totals 15 residues. Germline assignment: CDR1 SGHKS and CDR2 YYEKEE (reference sequence). How the authors handled the data: Amplification of reference gene primers was used by the study to estimate nucleated cell counts. TCRdb keeps only in-frame clones here, not all; method: immunoSEQ multiplex PCR. Clone size and V and J calls were adopted from that table, with D and trimming inferred from the DNA. The sample holds about 100,000 clones, 80% seen once. The TCR sequence derives from an older man with acute or convalescent COVID-19. This chain joins TRBV5-5 and TRBJ1-6; TRBD1 matches 7 bases. Material: peripheral blood. The DNA for the CDR3 is TGTGCCAGCAGCTTGGCGGGACAGAGCATTTCACCCCTCCACTTT. It translates to CASSLAGQSISPLHF.